Shown below are 2 T cell receptor beta chains from a single sample sequenced in a study of blood T cell repertoires in COVID-19. Measured with immunoSEQ multiplex PCR; TCRdb has only the in-frame clones, and not every one. The sample has some 190,000 clones, around 85% seen once. Sequencing was carried out using peripheral blood. The receptors here all came from a man aged 25-40 years with acute or convalescent COVID-19.

This rearrangement joins TRBV7-2 to TRBJ2-7, with D possibly matching TRBD2 (5 bases). Germline-derived CDR1 and CDR2 are SGHTA and FQGNSA. The V end was cut by 4 bases, the J end by 0 bases, with 13 bases between. The CDR3 has 15 residues. The CDR3 loop is CASSSPTGNSYEQYF. The CDR3 DNA sequence: TGTGCCAGCAGCTCCCCTACCGGGAACTCCTACGAGCAGTACTTC. Full variable domain (rest looked up from reference TRBV7-2 and TRBJ2-7): GAGVSQSPSNKVTEKGKDVELRCDPISGHTALYWYRQSLGQGLEFLIYFQGNSAPDKSGLPSDRFSAERTGGSVSTLTIQRTQQEDSAVYLCASSSPTGNSYEQYFGPGTRLTVT.

The chain joins TRBV9 to TRBJ2-1; the match to TRBD1 covers 8 bases. The CDR3 sequence is 16 residues long. After removal of 0 bases from V and 1 base from J, the junction contained 3 bases not matched to a gene. The germline V gene encodes CDR1 SGDLS and CDR2 YYNGEE. CDR3 sequence: CASSVETGVSYNEQFF. The DNA of the CDR3 is TGTGCCAGCAGCGTAGAGACAGGGGTTTCCTACAATGAGCAGTTCTTC.